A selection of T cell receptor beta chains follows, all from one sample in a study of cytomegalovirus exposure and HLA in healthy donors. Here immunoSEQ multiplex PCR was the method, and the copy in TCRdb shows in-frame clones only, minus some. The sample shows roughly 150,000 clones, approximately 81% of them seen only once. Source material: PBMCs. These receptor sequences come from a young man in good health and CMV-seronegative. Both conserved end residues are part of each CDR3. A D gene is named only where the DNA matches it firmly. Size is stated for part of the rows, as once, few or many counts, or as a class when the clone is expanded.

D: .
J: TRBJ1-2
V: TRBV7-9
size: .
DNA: TGTGCGGGCGGGAGGGGCAACTATGGCTACACCTTC
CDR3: CAGGRGNYGYTF

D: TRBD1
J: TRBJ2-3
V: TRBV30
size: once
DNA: TGTGCCTGGAGTGTAAGGGCAGGGGGTGGGGATACGCAGTATTTT
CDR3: CAWSVRAGGGDTQYF

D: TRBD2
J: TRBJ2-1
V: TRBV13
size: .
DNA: TGTGCCAGCAGCCGACCGGGGGGGGGCGATGAGCAGTTCTTC
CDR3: CASSRPGGGDEQFF

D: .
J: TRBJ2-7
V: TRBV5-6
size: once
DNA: TGTGCCAGCAGCTCGTGGCTGGAGGCCGACTTTTACGAGCAGTACTTC
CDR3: CASSSWLEADFYEQYF

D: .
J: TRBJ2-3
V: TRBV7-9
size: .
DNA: TGTGCCAGCAGCTTAGGTAACTTCCCAGATACGCAGTATTTT
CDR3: CASSLGNFPDTQYF

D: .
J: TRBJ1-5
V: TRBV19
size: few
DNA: TGTGCCAGTGATCAGGGTAGGTCGTATAGCAATCAGCCCCAGCATTTT
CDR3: CASDQGRSYSNQPQHF

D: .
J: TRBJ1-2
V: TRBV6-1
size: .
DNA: TGTGCCAGCAGTGAATTTGGGGAGGAAGGCTACACCTTC
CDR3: CASSEFGEEGYTF

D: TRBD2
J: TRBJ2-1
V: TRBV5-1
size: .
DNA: TGCGCCAGCAGCCCCGGACTAGCGGCCGCCTACAATGAGCAGTTCTTC
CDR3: CASSPGLAAAYNEQFF

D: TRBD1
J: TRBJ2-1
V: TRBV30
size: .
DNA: TGTGCCTGGAGTGCAGGGGGAAATGAGCAGTTCTTC
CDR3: CAWSAGGNEQFF

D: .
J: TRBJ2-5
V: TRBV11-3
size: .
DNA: TGTGCCACAGGGGGGCAGTCCCAAGAGACCCAGTACTTC
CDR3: CATGGQSQETQYF

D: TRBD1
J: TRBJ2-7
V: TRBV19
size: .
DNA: TGTGCCAGTAGTACAAGAACCGGGACAGGGTCCTCCTACGAGCAGTACTTC
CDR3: CASSTRTGTGSSYEQYF

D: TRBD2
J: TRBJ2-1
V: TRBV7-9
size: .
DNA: TGTGCCAGCAGCTTAAAATCTTCTAGCGGCTCCTACAATGAGCAGTTCTTC
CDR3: CASSLKSSSGSYNEQFF

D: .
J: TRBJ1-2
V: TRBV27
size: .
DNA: TGTGCCAGCAGTTCCTCCGACATGCATGGCTACACCTTC
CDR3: CASSSSDMHGYTF

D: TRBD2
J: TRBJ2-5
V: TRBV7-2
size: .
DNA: TGTGCCAGCAGCTTAGAACTAGCGGAGGAGACCCAGTACTTC
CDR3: CASSLELAEETQYF

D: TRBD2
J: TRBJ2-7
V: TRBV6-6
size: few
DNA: TGTGCCAGCAGTCCTACTAGCGGGGCGGACGAGCAGTACTTC
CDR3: CASSPTSGADEQYF

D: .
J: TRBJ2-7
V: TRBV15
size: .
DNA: TGTGCCACCAGCAGAGACATTGTCCTTACACCCTCCGAGGACGAGCAGTACTTC
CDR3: CATSRDIVLTPSEDEQYF

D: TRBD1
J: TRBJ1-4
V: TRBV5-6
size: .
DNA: TGTGCCAGCAGACAATTCAGGGGGGTTCATGAAAAACTGTTTTTT
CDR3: CASRQFRGVHEKLFF

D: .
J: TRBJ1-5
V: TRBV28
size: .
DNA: TGTGCCAGCAGTTCGCTCAAACCAGGCAATCAGCCCCAGCATTTT
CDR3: CASSSLKPGNQPQHF

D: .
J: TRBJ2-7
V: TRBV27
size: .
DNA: TGTGCCAGCAGTTTATCGTTCCTCTCCTACGAGCAGTACTTC
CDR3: CASSLSFLSYEQYF

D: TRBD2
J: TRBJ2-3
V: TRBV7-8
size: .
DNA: TGTGCCAGCAGCTTTCTCCTAGCGGGAGTTGTAGATACGCAGTATTTT
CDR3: CASSFLLAGVVDTQYF

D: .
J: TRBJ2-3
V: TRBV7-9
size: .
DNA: TGTGCCAGCACTGGCAGGGGAGGCACAGATACGCAGTATTTT
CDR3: CASTGRGGTDTQYF

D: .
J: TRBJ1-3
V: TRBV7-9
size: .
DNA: TGTGCCAGCAGCTCTCCCTCCCGAAACACCATATATTTT
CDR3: CASSSPSRNTIYF

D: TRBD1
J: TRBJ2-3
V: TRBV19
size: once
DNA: TGTGCCAGTAGTATAATGGGACAGGGCACAGATACGCAGTATTTT
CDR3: CASSIMGQGTDTQYF

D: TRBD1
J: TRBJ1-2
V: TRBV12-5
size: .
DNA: TGTGCTAGTGGTTTTGGGACAGGGGGCCCCTATGGCTACACCTTC
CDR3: CASGFGTGGPYGYTF

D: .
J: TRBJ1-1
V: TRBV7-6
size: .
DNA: TGTGCCAGCAGCCCCCAAATATACAGCCTTAACACTGAAGCTTTCTTT
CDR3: CASSPQIYSLNTEAFF

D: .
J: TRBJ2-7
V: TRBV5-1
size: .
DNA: TGCGCCAGCAGCTCGGCCGGGAACAGGGGGGGATACGAGCAGTACTTC
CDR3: CASSSAGNRGGYEQYF

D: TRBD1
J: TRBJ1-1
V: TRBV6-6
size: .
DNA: TGTGCCAGCAGTTACTATACAGGGGTGAACACTGAAGCTTTCTTT
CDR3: CASSYYTGVNTEAFF

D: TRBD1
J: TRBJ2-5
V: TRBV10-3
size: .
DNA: TGTGCCATCAGTGACCGGGACAGGGGACAAGAGACCCAGTACTTC
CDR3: CAISDRDRGQETQYF

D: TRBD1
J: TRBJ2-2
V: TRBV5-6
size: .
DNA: TGTGCCAGCAGCACGTGGGACAGGGAAAACACCGGGGAGCTGTTTTTT
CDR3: CASSTWDRENTGELFF

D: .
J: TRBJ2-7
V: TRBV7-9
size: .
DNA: TGTGCCAGCAGCTTAGGAGTCGGGTCCCTCCTTCTAGAGCAGTACTTC
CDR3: CASSLGVGSLLLEQYF

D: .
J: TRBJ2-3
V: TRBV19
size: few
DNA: TGTGCCAGTAGTGTCGGTTGGGGGCCTAGCACAGATACGCAGTATTTT
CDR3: CASSVGWGPSTDTQYF

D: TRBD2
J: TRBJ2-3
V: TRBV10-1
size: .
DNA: TGCGCCAGCAGTGAGTCGAAGTTGACTAGCGGGGAGAAGGGGCCCCCCACAGATACGCAGTATTTT
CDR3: CASSESKLTSGEKGPPTDTQYF

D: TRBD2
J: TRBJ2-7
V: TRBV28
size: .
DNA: TGTGCCAGCAGGGATTCCGGGACTAGCGGGACCTACGAGCAGTACTTC
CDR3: CASRDSGTSGTYEQYF

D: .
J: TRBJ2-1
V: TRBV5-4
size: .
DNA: TGTGCCAGCAGCTTGGCCGGCACGAGCGGTGAGCAGTTCTTC
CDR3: CASSLAGTSGEQFF

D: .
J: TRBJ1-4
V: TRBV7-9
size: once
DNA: TGTGCCAGCAGCGGTGGACAAACAACTAATGAAAAACTGTTTTTT
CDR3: CASSGGQTTNEKLFF

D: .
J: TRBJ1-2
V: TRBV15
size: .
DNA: TGTGCCACCAGCCGAGAGGAGGGCACGGGGAACTATGGCTACACCTTC
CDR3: CATSREEGTGNYGYTF

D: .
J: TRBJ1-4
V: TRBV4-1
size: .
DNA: TGCGCCAGCAGCCAAGATCAGGAGACAGGTTCCGAAAAACTGTTTTTT
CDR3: CASSQDQETGSEKLFF

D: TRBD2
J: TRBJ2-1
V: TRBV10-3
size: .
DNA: TGTGCCACCAGGACTAGCAGGAATGAGCAGTTCTTC
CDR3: CATRTSRNEQFF

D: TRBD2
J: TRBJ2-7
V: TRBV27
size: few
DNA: TGTGCCAGCAGTTTAACCCTCGGGGGGTACGAGCAGTACTTC
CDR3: CASSLTLGGYEQYF

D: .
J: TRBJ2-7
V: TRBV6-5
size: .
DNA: TGTGCCAGCAGTTACTCGGGGGGGCCTGGCGAGCAGTACTTC
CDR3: CASSYSGGPGEQYF

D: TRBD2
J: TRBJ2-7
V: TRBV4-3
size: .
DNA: TGCGCCAGCAGCCAAGGACTAGCGAGCTCCTACGAGCAGTACTTC
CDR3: CASSQGLASSYEQYF